Below, 10 T cell receptor beta chains from the same sample are listed, as sequenced in a study of T cell responses to AZD1222 COVID-19 vaccine. The repertoire was sequenced with immunoSEQ multiplex PCR; TCRdb's copy has only in-frame clones and lacks some. The sample lists 120,000 or so clones, 90% occurring once. The sequences come from peripheral blood, collected 28 days after the second dose of the MenACWY control vaccine. The source of these receptors is an adult who received the MenACWY meningococcal vaccine as a control.

The rearrangement joins TRBV9 to TRBJ2-5; the D is unclear. The length of the CDR3 is 11 residues. Per the germline V gene, CDR1 is SGDLS and CDR2 is YYNGEE. V lost 0 bases, J lost 5 bases, and 2 bases lay in between. The CDR3 DNA reads TGTGCCAGCAGCGTAGACGAGACCCAGTACTTC. Its protein is CASSVDETQYF. Combining the CDR3 with reference TRBV9 and TRBJ2-5 gives the whole variable domain DSGVTQTPKHLITATGQRVTLRCSPRSGDLSVYWYQQSLDQGLQFLIQYYNGEERAKGNILERFSAQQFPDLHSELNLSSLELGDSALYFCASSVDETQYFGPGTRLLVL.

This chain uses TRBV5-1 with TRBJ2-7; D not certain. V was trimmed by 0 bases and J by 5 bases, leaving 9 bases between them. The length of the CDR3 is 13 residues. Germline CDR1 SGHRS, CDR2 YFSETQ. The CDR3 here is CASSLAPDHEQYF. The CDR3 coding sequence is TGCGCCAGCAGCTTGGCTCCAGACCACGAGCAGTACTTC.

The chain uses TRBV27 and TRBJ1-1, with D possibly matching TRBD1 (6 bases). The V gene lost 2 bases and the J gene lost 0 bases, with 13 bases spanning the gap. The CDR3 is 16 amino acids. Germline loops: CDR1 MNHEY, CDR2 SMNVEV (reference sequence). CDR3 coding DNA: TGTGCCAGCAGTTTAGGGGGGGGCTTCATGAACACTGAAGCTTTCTTT. Amino acid sequence: CASSLGGGFMNTEAFF.

This clone is medium-sized (0.01 to 0.1%) in the sample. The V call is TRBV5-5, the J call TRBJ2-7, with D possibly being TRBD1 (5 bases). Germline loops: CDR1 SGHKS, CDR2 YYEKEE (reference sequence). This CDR3 is built from 15 residues. Trimming left V 0 bases short and J 3 bases short, with 13 bases between. The CDR3 DNA reads as TGTGCCAGCAGCTTGGTGGTAGGGGTAGTCTACGAGCAGTACGTC. Its protein is CASSLVVGVVYEQYV.

J is TRBJ2-7 and V is TRBV5-1, with D possibly TRBD2 on 5 matching bases. V gave up 2 bases and J gave up 6 bases, with 24 bases separating them. Germline V gene sequence: CDR1 SGHRS, CDR2 YFSETQ. This CDR3 contains 17 residues. Here the CDR3 DNA reads TGCGCCAGCAGCTTATCGGGCCCCGGGAATAGTTTCCTCGAGCAGTACTTC. Its protein is CASSLSGPGNSFLEQYF.

V usage is TRBV7-6 and J usage is TRBJ1-1; D gene ambiguous. Trimming left V 1 base short and J 1 base short, with 10 bases between. Germline loops: CDR1 SGHVS, CDR2 FNYEAQ. This CDR3 has 15 amino acids. This CDR3 reads CASSLEGQGNTEAFF. The CDR3, as DNA: TGTGCCAGCAGCTTAGAGGGCCAAGGGAACACTGAAGCTTTCTTT.

This clone was observed once. The rearrangement joins TRBV14 to TRBJ2-1, with 10 bases that match TRBD1. This CDR3 comprises 14 residues. Looked up from germline, CDR1 is SGHDN and CDR2 is FVKESK. Trimming removed 5 bases from V and 8 bases from J; junction bases left unmatched: 6. CDR3 DNA: TGTGCCAGCAGCTTGACAGGGGGCAAGGATGAGCAGTTCTTC. Translating gives CASSLTGGKDEQFF. Full variable domain (outside the CDR3, taken from reference TRBV14 and TRBJ2-1): EAGVTQFPSHSVIEKGQTVTLRCDPISGHDNLYWYRRVMGKEIKFLLHFVKESKQDESGMPNNRFLAERTGGTYSTLKVQPAELEDSGVYFCASSLTGGKDEQFFGPGTRLTVL.

J is TRBJ2-5 and V is TRBV11-2, with 10 bases lining up with TRBD1. The CDR3 contains 14 residues. Germline assignment: CDR1 SGHAT and CDR2 FQNNGV. V lost 4 bases and J lost 5; bases outside the gene matches: 4. The chain's CDR3 is CASSSDRGPETQYF. CDR3 sequence (DNA): TGTGCCAGCAGCTCTGACAGGGGGCCGGAGACCCAGTACTTC.

This clone was found once. The rearrangement joins TRBV19 to TRBJ2-3; D gene ambiguous. The CDR3 contains 15 residues. V was pared by 1 base and J by 0 bases, with 8 bases between. Per germline, CDR1 LNHDA and CDR2 SQIVND (reference sequence). The CDR3 sequence: CASSIGTTSTDTQYF. The CDR3 DNA is TGTGCCAGTAGTATAGGAACAACTAGCACAGATACGCAGTATTTT.

This clone was observed a few times. This rearrangement joins TRBV27 to TRBJ2-1; D perhaps matches TRBD2 (6 bases). Germline loops: CDR1 MNHEY, CDR2 SMNVEV (reference sequence). The germline V and J ends were trimmed by 6 bases and 10 bases, with 16 bases remaining between them. CDR3 length equals 13 residues. The CDR3 here is CASSLWTTKEQFF. In nucleotides, the CDR3 is TGTGCCAGCAGCCTTTGGACTACAAAGGAGCAGTTCTTC.